This T cell receptor (beta chain) originates from a study of T cell changes during pregnancy in multiple sclerosis. Data came from immunoSEQ multiplex PCR; TCRdb stores just in-frame clones and leaves some out. In the table there are 79,000 or so clones, around nine tenths of which are singletons. The CDR3 covers 15 residues. Germline loops: CDR1 SNHLY, CDR2 FYNNEI. V was pared by 6 bases and J by 4 bases, with 6 bases of the junction left unmatched. This sequence was found in a female donor with multiple sclerosis, enrolled in a pregnancy study. The rearrangement uses TRBV2 and TRBJ2-7; 13 nucleotides agree with TRBD2. Sequenced here: CD4+ T cells from peripheral blood mononuclear cells, sampled before pregnancy. CDR3 coding DNA: TGTGCCAGCAGGGCGAGACTAGCGGGGGGTTACGAGCAGTACTTC. Translated, it gives CASRARLAGGYEQYF.